This T cell receptor beta chain was sequenced during a study of blood T cell repertoires in COVID-19. Study at large: Italy, Spain and the United States were the sources of the convalescent and acute COVID-19 samples. PBMCs, B-cell-depleted T cells, or T cells provided the cDNA or gDNA that made up the material.

The V and J ends lost 4 bases and 11 bases, in that order; junction bases with no gene match: 10. CDR3 size: 13 residues. In the authors' methods: Counts of nucleated cells, estimated from reference gene primer amplification, were obtained. TCRdb's table, derived via immunoSEQ multiplex PCR, lists solely in-frame clones and lacks some. V, J and clone size derive from that table, while D and trimming were established from the DNA sequence. The profile shows 350,000 to 400,000 clones, around 87% of them singletons. The sample comprised peripheral blood. The chain couples TRBV12-3 or TRBV12-4 to TRBJ1-1; 7 nucleotides agree with TRBD1. The clonotype originates from a young man with active or convalescent COVID-19. DNA of the CDR3: TGTGCCAGCAGTTACGTCGGGGCACAGGGGGCTTTCTTT. It codes for CASSYVGAQGAFF.